This T cell receptor beta chain was recorded in a study of T-cell reconstitution after alpha-beta-depleted transplantation in children. Overall study results and limits: Recipient T cells and thymic progenitors that survived gave rise to the high TCRbeta diversity observed at day 60 in some patients. Reportedly, only several hundred clones from non-depleted graft cells drove alpha-beta T-cell counts at about two months. From newly produced T cells came most of the T-cell counts and diversity one year after transplant.

As concerns this clonotype: Its specificity is not known.

For TCRbeta, the library was prepared with unique molecular identifiers. TCRdb re-analysed the PCR reads in MiXCR, keeping a single row per CDR3 protein. This table holds around 420,000 distinct CDR3 sequences, 15% to 20% found once. This sequence was found in a boy under two years old who had a stem cell transplant for Wiskott-Aldrich syndrome, so the T cells may come from the graft donor. The material sequenced was PBMCs, mostly from graft donor cells, taken 360 days after TCRalphabeta/CD19-depleted stem cell transplant.

CDR3 residues: CASSPLPAGGGSNEQFF. The CDR3 nucleotides are TGCGCCAGCAGTCCACTTCCTGCGGGGGGGGGGAGCAATGAGCAGTTCTTC. The V call is TRBV4-1, the J call TRBJ2-1; TRBD2 matches 9 bases. Germline V lookup: CDR1 MGHRA, CDR2 YSYEKL. The J segment lost 6 bases and the V segment lost 6 bases, leaving 15 bases of the junction unmatched. The CDR3 is 17 residues long.